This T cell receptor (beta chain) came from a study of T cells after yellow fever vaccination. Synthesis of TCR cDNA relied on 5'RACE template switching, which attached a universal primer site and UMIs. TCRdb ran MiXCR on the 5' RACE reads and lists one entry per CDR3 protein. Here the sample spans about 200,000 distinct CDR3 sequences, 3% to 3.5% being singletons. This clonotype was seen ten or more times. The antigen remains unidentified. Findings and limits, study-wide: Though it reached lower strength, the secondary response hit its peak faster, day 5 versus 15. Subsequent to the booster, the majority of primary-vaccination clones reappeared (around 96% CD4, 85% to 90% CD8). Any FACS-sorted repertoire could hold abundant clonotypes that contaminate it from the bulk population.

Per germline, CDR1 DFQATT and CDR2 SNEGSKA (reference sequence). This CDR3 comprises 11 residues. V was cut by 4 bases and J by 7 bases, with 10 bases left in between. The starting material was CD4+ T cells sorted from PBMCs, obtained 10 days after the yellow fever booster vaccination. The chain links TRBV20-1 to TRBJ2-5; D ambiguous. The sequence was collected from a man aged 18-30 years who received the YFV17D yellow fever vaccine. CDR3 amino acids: CSATLVGTQYF. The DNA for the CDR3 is TGCAGTGCTACCCTAGTAGGGACCCAGTACTTC.